These T cell receptor beta chains were read from a single sample in a study of T cell responses to AZD1222 COVID-19 vaccine. The data were produced by immunoSEQ multiplex PCR, yet TCRdb's version contains in-frame clones alone and is incomplete. The repertoire holds about 100,000 clones, with around 90% as singletons. The starting material was peripheral blood, obtained on day 0 of AZD1222 vaccination. The receptor source for this set is an adult in good health. CDR3s include the opening cysteine and the closing phenylalanine or tryptophan. D genes are given only for firm matches. The size of a clone is reported for some rows only, either as once, few or many, or as a class for expanded clones.

j_call | d_call | v_call | clone_size | cdr3_aa | cdr3_nt
TRBJ2-7 | . | TRBV3-1/TRBV3-2 | . | CASSQNLPGTAYEQYF | TGTGCCAGCAGCCAAAACCTTCCCGGGACGGCCTACGAGCAGTACTTC
TRBJ2-1 | TRBD2 | TRBV19 | . | CASRTGTSVYNEQFF | TGTGCCAGTAGGACCGGGACTAGCGTCTACAATGAGCAGTTCTTC
TRBJ2-3 | . | TRBV3-1/TRBV3-2 | few | CASSPSVDTSTDTQYF | TGTGCCAGCAGCCCTTCCGTGGACACGAGCACAGATACGCAGTATTTT
TRBJ1-6 | . | TRBV5-1 | . | CASSLQTNTVNPYPLHF | TGCGCCAGCAGCCTACAAACGAATACAGTCAACCCTTACCCCCTCCACTTT
TRBJ1-2 | TRBD1 | TRBV4-1 | . | CASSHLNRGDYGYTF | TGCGCCAGCAGCCACCTAAACAGGGGAGACTATGGCTACACCTTC
TRBJ1-2 | . | TRBV6-5 | . | CASNLAGSNYGYTF | TGTGCCAGCAACCTGGCAGGGAGTAACTATGGCTACACCTTC
TRBJ1-1 | . | TRBV5-6 | . | CASSLGGTVNTEAFF | TGTGCCAGCAGCTTGGGGGGTACGGTGAACACTGAAGCTTTCTTT
TRBJ1-4 | TRBD1 | TRBV2 | once | CASKGKTGMDEKLFF | TGTGCCAGCAAGGGAAAGACAGGGATGGATGAAAAACTGTTTTTT
TRBJ2-7 | . | TRBV5-8 | . | CASSLGGDDEQYF | TGTGCCAGCAGCCTGGGAGGCGACGACGAGCAGTACTTC
TRBJ2-3 | . | TRBV5-6 | . | CASSSTRDTQYF | TGTGCCAGCAGCTCCACGAGGGATACGCAGTATTTT
TRBJ1-1 | . | TRBV15 | . | CATSNRDTEAFF | TGTGCCACCAGCAACCGGGATACTGAAGCTTTCTTT
TRBJ2-2 | . | TRBV3-1/TRBV3-2 | . | CASSQGLGELFF | TGTGCCAGCAGCCAAGGCCTCGGGGAGCTGTTTTTT
TRBJ1-5 | TRBD1 | TRBV7-2 | . | CASSLEGASNQPQHF | TGTGCCAGCAGCTTAGAGGGGGCCAGCAATCAGCCCCAGCATTTT
TRBJ2-3 | TRBD1 | TRBV11-2 | . | CASSPLGGQGRDTQYF | TGTGCCAGCAGCCCCCTGGGGGGACAGGGAAGAGATACGCAGTATTTT
TRBJ1-5 | . | TRBV3-1/TRBV3-2 | . | CASSQEWGSNQPQHF | TGTGCCAGCAGCCAAGAGTGGGGTAGCAATCAGCCCCAGCATTTT
TRBJ1-1 | . | TRBV19 | . | CASSIRQSQNTEAFF | TGTGCCAGTAGTATCCGACAGAGCCAGAACACTGAAGCTTTCTTT
TRBJ2-7 | TRBD1 | TRBV5-6 | . | CASSWGQGREQYF | TGTGCCAGCAGCTGGGGACAGGGTCGGGAGCAGTACTTC
TRBJ2-7 | . | TRBV6-5 | . | CASSYGAGGYYEQYF | TGTGCCAGCAGTTACGGGGCGGGCGGATACTACGAGCAGTACTTC
TRBJ2-1 | TRBD2 | TRBV18 | . | CASSPLSGYNEQFF | TGTGCCAGCTCACCCCTTAGCGGGTACAATGAGCAGTTCTTC
TRBJ1-6 | . | TRBV28 | . | CASTNSRGSDSPLHF | TGTGCCAGCACCAATTCTCGGGGCTCGGATTCACCCCTCCACTTT
TRBJ2-1 | TRBD2 | TRBV9 | . | CASSGRDYPYNEQFF | TGTGCCAGCAGCGGCCGGGACTACCCGTACAATGAGCAGTTCTTC
TRBJ1-5 | TRBD1 | TRBV27 | . | CASSQKGGWTGSGSNQPQHF | TGTGCCAGCAGCCAAAAAGGAGGGTGGACAGGGTCGGGAAGCAATCAGCCCCAGCATTTT
TRBJ2-7 | . | TRBV7-2 | . | CASSLQPEGERSSYEQYF | TGTGCCAGCAGCTTACAACCCGAAGGGGAGAGGAGCTCCTACGAGCAGTACTTC
TRBJ2-3 | TRBD2 | TRBV6-4 | . | CASSTLAGASDTQYF | TGTGCCAGCAGTACTCTAGCGGGAGCTTCGGATACGCAGTATTTT
TRBJ2-7 | TRBD1 | TRBV5-1 | . | CASSSGSGQGVYEQYF | TGCGCCAGCAGCTCTGGCTCGGGACAGGGTGTCTACGAGCAGTACTTC
TRBJ2-1 | . | TRBV4-1 | . | CASSQDPSRSVGYNEQFF | TGCGCCAGCAGCCAAGATCCCTCGCGTAGTGTTGGCTACAATGAGCAGTTCTTC
TRBJ1-1 | . | TRBV4-1 | . | CASSHPDGGTEAFF | TGCGCCAGCAGCCATCCGGACGGGGGCACTGAAGCTTTCTTT
TRBJ2-1 | . | TRBV7-2 | . | CASSRPGGWRQFF | TGTGCCAGCAGCCGCCCGGGCGGTTGGAGGCAGTTCTTC
TRBJ2-7 | . | TRBV6-2/TRBV6-3 | few | CASSTGGLEQYF | TGTGCCAGCAGCACCGGGGGCCTCGAGCAGTACTTC
TRBJ2-6 | TRBD1 | TRBV4-1 | . | CASSPRQGTYNVLTF | TGCGCCAGCAGCCCACGACAGGGCACCTACAACGTCCTGACTTTC
TRBJ2-1 | TRBD2 | TRBV7-3 | . | CASQQAGEVEQFF | TGTGCCAGCCAACAGGCGGGAGAGGTTGAGCAGTTCTTC
TRBJ1-2 | TRBD1 | TRBV28 | . | CASSLGDRESYTF | TGTGCCAGCAGTTTAGGGGACAGGGAAAGCTACACCTTC
TRBJ2-2 | TRBD1 | TRBV28 | . | CASSGTGNTGELFF | TGTGCCAGCAGTGGGACAGGGAACACCGGGGAGCTGTTTTTT
TRBJ2-7 | TRBD1 | TRBV14 | . | CASSLRPGQRPYEQYF | TGTGCCAGCAGCCTAAGACCGGGACAGCGACCTTACGAGCAGTACTTC
TRBJ2-2 | TRBD2 | TRBV3-1/TRBV3-2 | . | CASSPGGTMNTGELFF | TGTGCCAGCAGCCCGGGGGGGACCATGAACACCGGGGAGCTGTTTTTT
TRBJ2-7 | . | TRBV10-3 | . | CAILGGLSYEQYF | TGTGCCATCCTGGGGGGACTCTCCTACGAGCAGTACTTC
TRBJ2-5 | TRBD1 | TRBV6-5 | . | CASRGQDQETQYF | TGTGCCAGCAGGGGACAGGATCAAGAGACCCAGTACTTC
TRBJ1-5 | . | TRBV2 | . | CASSEGTSNQPQHF | TGTGCCAGCAGTGAAGGGACAAGCAATCAGCCCCAGCATTTT
TRBJ1-6 | TRBD1 | TRBV19 | . | CASSKGAREPLHF | TGTGCCAGTAGTAAGGGGGCAAGGGAACCCCTCCACTTT
TRBJ1-2 | . | TRBV27 | . | CASSLPGFWGYTF | TGTGCCAGCAGTTTACCGGGTTTCTGGGGCTACACCTTC